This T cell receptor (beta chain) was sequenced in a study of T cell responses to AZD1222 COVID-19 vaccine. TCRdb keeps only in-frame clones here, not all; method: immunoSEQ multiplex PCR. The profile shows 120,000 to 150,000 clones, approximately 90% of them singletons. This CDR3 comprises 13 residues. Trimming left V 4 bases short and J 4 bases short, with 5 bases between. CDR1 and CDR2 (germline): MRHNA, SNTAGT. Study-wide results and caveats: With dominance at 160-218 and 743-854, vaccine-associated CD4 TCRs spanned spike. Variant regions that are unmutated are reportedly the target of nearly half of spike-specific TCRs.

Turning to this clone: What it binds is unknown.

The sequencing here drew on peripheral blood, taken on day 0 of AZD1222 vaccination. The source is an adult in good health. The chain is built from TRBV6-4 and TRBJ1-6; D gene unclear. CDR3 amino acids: CASSGGYNSPLHF. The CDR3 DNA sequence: TGTGCCAGCAGTGGCGGTTATAATTCACCCCTCCACTTT.